This T cell receptor beta chain was observed in a study of OX40 agonist ivuxolimab in advanced cancers. Study-wide background: Enrolled patients in dose escalation had cancers that were hepatocellular carcinoma, melanoma, renal cell or head and neck cancer. Notes on the study in general: Among the lowest levels of clonal expansion were found in partial responders at 0.1-3.0 mg/kg. Relative to CD4+ cells, CD8+ T cells on average had more expanded clones.

Details on this clone: The antigen is undetermined.

The repertoire was sequenced with immunoSEQ multiplex PCR; TCRdb's copy has only in-frame clones and lacks some. The table includes under 75,000 clones, about 90% detected once. Any history of autoimmune disease or systemic immunosuppression disqualified patients. CDR3 length: 11 amino acids. Germline V gene sequence: CDR1 DFQATT, CDR2 SNEGSKA (reference sequence). Trimming pared 5 bases from V and 4 bases from J, leaving 6 bases between. The receptor was isolated from an adult with an advanced solid tumor such as melanoma, head and neck, liver or kidney cancer. V and J are TRBV20-1 and TRBJ2-1; D gene unclear. Sequences were derived from CD4+ or CD8+ T cells sorted from blood, sampled in a trial of the OX40 agonist ivuxolimab. In DNA form, the CDR3 reads TGCAGTGCTCTAGAGTACAATGAGCAGTTCTTC. It translates to CSALEYNEQFF.